This record covers a single TCR beta chain. Its target is unknown. The data were taken from a study of beta chain features in type 1 diabetes. Whole-study findings and limits: Significant though moderate, a shortening of TCRB CDR3s appeared in all four CD4+ subsets of Type 1 diabetes patients. Cells carrying high TCR expression could end up over-represented when cDNA is sequenced. The naive, central memory and Treg TCRB repertoires of patients appeared to be more similar to one another than those of healthy donors.

Germline CDR1 and CDR2: SGHVS and FQNEAQ. The CDR3 contains 15 residues. The V end lost 4 bases, the J end lost 0 bases, and 10 bases lay between the germline ends. Expressed TCRB transcripts got sequenced, as all isolated RNA was reverse transcribed. The repertoire was sequenced with immunoSEQ multiplex PCR; TCRdb's copy has only in-frame clones and lacks some. The sample has about 250,000 clones, roughly a tenth seen once. This TCR came from a man aged 30-40 years with type 1 diabetes. V is TRBV7-8 and J is TRBJ2-1, with D tentatively TRBD2 (6 bases). Sequenced: naive CD4+ T cells from blood. The CDR3 DNA reads TGTGCCAGCAGCTATGGGGGGAGCTCCTACAATGAGCAGTTCTTC. Translated, it gives CASSYGGSSYNEQFF.